This entry lists 16 T cell receptor beta chains sequenced from one sample in a study of T cells in localized non-small cell lung cancer. Profiling relied on immunoSEQ multiplex PCR, and the TCRdb table lists in-frame clones only, not all of them. The profile shows around 1,700 clones, around 21% of them singletons. Source: normal lung tissue next to the tumor, taken before any cancer treatment. These receptors were collected from a man aged 40-75 years with stage III lung adenocarcinoma.

This clone was detected a few times. This chain uses TRBV21-1 with TRBJ1-1; no check of the table's D call, TRBD1, against the DNA was made. TRBV21-1 is recorded as a pseudogene. The CDR3 totals 16 residues. In nucleotides, the CDR3 is TGTGCCAGCAGCCCAGAACAGGGATGGGGGACCACTGAAGCTTTCTTT. Encoded protein: CASSPEQGWGTTEAFF.

This clone is judged medium-sized. This sequence joins TRBV11-3 and TRBJ2-7; 9 bases are a match to TRBD1. The CDR3 totals 15 residues. Trimming at V came to 5 bases and at J to 6 bases, leaving 11 bases not matched to a gene. Germline V gene lookup returns CDR1 SGHNT and CDR2 YENEEA. The CDR3 DNA follows: TGTGCCAGCAGCGCGTCCCGGACAGGGGCGGCCGAGCAGTACTTC. Protein sequence: CASSASRTGAAEQYF.

V and J are TRBV19 and TRBJ2-5; TRBD1 might be the D (5 bases). Germline V lookup: CDR1 LNHDA, CDR2 SQIVND (reference sequence). V was cut by 4 bases and J by 0 bases, with 12 bases left in between. CDR3 length equals 15 residues. CDR3 DNA: TGTGCCAGTAGTACTCGAGACAGAAACCAAGAGACCCAGTACTTC. It specifies CASSTRDRNQETQYF. Using reference TRBV19 and TRBJ2-5 for the parts outside the CDR3, the full variable domain is DGGITQSPKYLFRKEGQNVTLSCEQNLNHDAMYWYRQDPGQGLRLIYYSQIVNDFQKGDIAEGYSVSREKKESFPLTVTSAQKNPTAFYLCASSTRDRNQETQYFGPGTRLLVL.

This chain uses TRBV6-1 with TRBJ2-1; 14 nucleotides align to TRBD2. CDR1 is MNHNS and CDR2 is SASEGT in the germline V gene. The CDR3 contains 16 residues. Unmatched junction bases numbered 0, after V lost 1 base and J lost 4 bases. The CDR3 region has the DNA TGTGCCAGCAGTGAAGGACTAGCGGGGGGGTACAATGAGCAGTTCTTC. This gives the protein CASSEGLAGGYNEQFF.

The rearrangement joins TRBV19 to TRBJ2-5; possible D gene TRBD2, 5 bases. CDR3 size: 15 residues. With 4 bases removed from V and 5 bases from J, the gap between germline ends came to 17 bases. Germline CDR1 is LNHDA and CDR2 is SQIVND (reference sequence). CDR3 amino acids: CASSSGWNKRETQYF. The DNA of the CDR3 is TGTGCCAGTAGTAGCGGCTGGAATAAGCGGGAGACCCAGTACTTC.

This clone was seen a few times. The V and J genes are TRBV12-5 and TRBJ1-6, with D tentatively TRBD1 (5 bases). From germline, CDR1 is LGHNT and CDR2 FRNRAP. This CDR3 is built from 14 residues. The DNA of the CDR3 is TGTGCCAGCACCCCGGGGGGGAATAATTCACCCCTCCACTTT. It encodes CASTPGGNNSPLHF.

The V and J genes are TRBV11-3 and TRBJ1-2, with 7 positions matching TRBD1. This CDR3 comprises 14 residues. The germline V gene encodes CDR1 SGHNT and CDR2 YENEEA. J gave up 6 bases and V 1 base, and 5 bases lay outside the gene matches. The CDR3 spells CASSLGVGGDGYTF. The DNA of the CDR3 is TGTGCCAGCAGCTTAGGTGTAGGGGGCGATGGCTACACCTTC. Supplemented by reference TRBV11-3 and TRBJ1-2, the full variable domain reads EAGVVQSPRYKIIEKKQPVAFWCNPISGHNTLYWYLQNLGQGPELLIRYENEEAVDDSQLPKDRFSAERLKGVDSTLKIQPAELGDSAVYLCASSLGVGGDGYTFGSGTRLTVV.

The chain couples TRBV4-1 to TRBJ1-2; 7 bases are shared with TRBD1. With V trimmed by 1 base and J by 6 bases, 11 bases remained unmatched. The CDR3 length is 16 residues. Germline CDR1 and CDR2: MGHRA and YSYEKL. The CDR3 sequence: CASSQAQTGRGDGYTF. In nucleotides, the CDR3 is TGCGCCAGCAGCCAAGCGCAAACAGGCAGGGGGGATGGCTACACCTTC.

Only a few counts were recorded for this clone. V is TRBV9 and J is TRBJ2-7; D could derive from TRBD1 or TRBD2 (5 bases each). From germline, CDR1 is SGDLS and CDR2 YYNGEE. V shed 7 bases and J shed 1 base, with 12 bases lying between them. The CDR3 runs 13 residues. In DNA form, the CDR3 reads TGTGCCAGCGGGGGTCGGGTGTCCTACGAGCAGTACTTC. This translates into CASGGRVSYEQYF.

The rearrangement uses TRBV15 and TRBJ2-3; 10 nucleotides line up with TRBD2. V lost 6 bases and J lost 2; bases outside the gene matches: 11. The germline V gene has CDR1 LNHNV and CDR2 YYDKDF (reference sequence). This CDR3 contains 17 residues. The CDR3 nucleotides read TGTGCCACCAGGAGGGGATTTACTAGCGGGGACACAGATACGCAGTATTTT. Translating it yields CATRRGFTSGDTDTQYF.

In its sample, this clone is medium-sized. The chain uses TRBV11-3 and TRBJ2-1, with 7 bases aligning to TRBD1. The CDR3 runs to 16 residues. CDR1 is SGHNT and CDR2 is YENEEA in the germline V gene. V gave up 7 bases and J gave up 1 base; unmatched junction bases: 10. The CDR3: CASTPSRDRSYNEQFF. In DNA, the CDR3 is TGTGCCAGCACTCCTTCTAGGGACAGATCCTACAATGAGCAGTTCTTC.

The gene calls are TRBV29-1 and TRBJ2-7; D is ambiguous. Germline CDR1 SQVTM, CDR2 ANQGSEA. The CDR3 totals 12 residues. The V gene lost 4 bases and the J gene lost 7 bases, with 14 bases spanning the gap. The DNA for the CDR3 is TGCAGCGTTGGCAGATCGATGGGGGAGCAGTACTTC. This translates into CSVGRSMGEQYF.

This clone occurred a few times. The J gene is TRBJ1-2, the V gene TRBV6-8, with 8 bases matching TRBD1. The CDR3 totals 14 residues. The V gene's germline CDR1 is MNHGY and CDR2 SAAAGT. Trimming at V came to 7 bases and at J to 3 bases, leaving 7 bases not matched to a gene. CDR3 region: CASIRRGRDYGYTF. The DNA of the CDR3 is TGTGCCAGCATCCGCAGGGGGCGCGACTATGGCTACACCTTC.

The chain uses TRBV6-8 and TRBJ2-6, with unresolved D. Deletions cut 4 bases from V and 0 bases from J, with 10 bases between. This CDR3 is built from 16 residues. The germline gives CDR1 MNHGY, CDR2 SAAAGT. CDR3 DNA: TGTGCCAGCAGTTCGGACGTCCTCTCTGGGGCCAACGTCCTGACTTTC. Amino acids: CASSSDVLSGANVLTF.

CDR3 DNA: TGTGCCAGCAGCCTTCGACCGGTAGATACGCAGTATTTT. Translated: CASSLRPVDTQYF. V and J are TRBV9 and TRBJ2-3; D remains ambiguous. CDR3 length equals 13 residues. Between the trimmed V and J ends, which lost 4 bases and 5 bases, there was a span of 11 bases. CDR1 SGDLS and CDR2 YYNGEE come from the germline V gene.

This clone was recorded a few times. V usage is TRBV11-3 and J usage is TRBJ1-1, with 7 bases identical to TRBD1. With 5 bases clipped from V and 7 bases from J, the junction kept 10 bases outside the gene matches. CDR3 length: 14 amino acids. Germline V gene data show CDR1 as SGHNT and CDR2 as YENEEA. CDR3 DNA: TGTGCCAGCAGCCCAGGGGGGGGGCTGGTTGAAGCTTTCTTT. This encodes CASSPGGGLVEAFF. Variable domain in full (rest from reference TRBV11-3 and TRBJ1-1): EAGVVQSPRYKIIEKKQPVAFWCNPISGHNTLYWYLQNLGQGPELLIRYENEEAVDDSQLPKDRFSAERLKGVDSTLKIQPAELGDSAVYLCASSPGGGLVEAFFGQGTRLTVV.